Listed here are 24 T cell receptor beta chains from one sample, sequenced in a study of blood T cell repertoires in COVID-19. Data came from immunoSEQ multiplex PCR; TCRdb stores just in-frame clones and leaves some out. Here the sample spans a few hundred thousand clones, around 80% being singletons. Sequences were obtained from PBMCs or T cells enriched from blood (not recorded which). The receptor source for this set is a man aged 35-49 years who had been exposed to COVID-19.

The rearrangement links TRBV5-8 to TRBJ2-5, with TRBD1 identical over 9 bases. The CDR3 is 14 residues long. V lost 4 bases to trimming and J lost 3 bases; unmatched junction nucleotides: 4. Germline loops: CDR1 SGHTS, CDR2 YDEGEE. Here the CDR3 reads CASSLGTGKETQYF. The CDR3 DNA reads TGTGCCAGCAGCCTCGGGACAGGGAAAGAGACCCAGTACTTC.

In its sample, this clone was seen once. The rearrangement links TRBV11-2 to TRBJ1-2; D gene uncertain. Trimming stripped 8 bases from V and 3 bases from J, with 13 bases between. The CDR3 runs 13 residues. CDR1 SGHAT and CDR2 FQNNGV come from the germline V gene. The CDR3 here is CASSRDPDYGYTF. CDR3 DNA sequence: TGTGCCAGCTCTCGAGATCCCGACTATGGCTACACCTTC.

V and J are TRBV7-9 and TRBJ2-3; D is ambiguous. Trimming stripped 2 bases from V and 5 bases from J, with 11 bases between. The germline V gene has CDR1 SEHNR and CDR2 FQNEAQ (reference sequence). The CDR3 runs to 14 residues. CDR3 bases: TGTGCCAGCAGCTTATCTAACCGCGGAGATACGCAGTATTTT. It encodes CASSLSNRGDTQYF.

V is TRBV18 and J is TRBJ1-1, with TRBD1 matching 9 bases. Germline assignment: CDR1 KGHSH and CDR2 LQKENI. The CDR3 covers 14 residues. V lost 8 bases and J lost 5; bases outside the gene matches: 9. CDR3 coding DNA: TGTGCCAGCACAATGACAGGGGGTTGGACTGAAGCTTTCTTT. Translation: CASTMTGGWTEAFF.

V usage is TRBV7-3 and J usage is TRBJ1-1; maybe TRBD1 (6 bases). The CDR3 loop spans 14 amino acids. V was shortened by 4 bases and J by 7 bases, with 16 bases between the two germline ends. Germline CDR1 reads SGHTA; CDR2 reads FQGTGA. In nucleotides, the CDR3 is TGTGCCAGCAGCTCCCGGGCCCTCAGGGGTGAAGCTTTCTTT. This codes for CASSSRALRGEAFF.

V usage is TRBV11-2 and J usage is TRBJ1-1, with a tentative D call TRBD1 (6 bases). Germline V gene sequence: CDR1 SGHAT, CDR2 FQNNGV. Trimming stripped 3 bases from V and 5 bases from J, with 13 bases between. There are 14 residues in the CDR3. The CDR3 sequence: CASSFRQDGTEAFF. Written as DNA, the CDR3 is TGTGCCAGCAGCTTCCGACAGGATGGAACTGAAGCTTTCTTT.

This sequence joins TRBV5-4 and TRBJ2-7; D is possibly TRBD2 (6 bases). The V and J ends lost 3 bases and 2 bases respectively, with 12 bases between them. The CDR3 consists of 14 residues. Germline V gene data show CDR1 as SGHNT and CDR2 as YYREEE (reference sequence). CDR3 nucleotides: TGTGCCAGCAGCTCCCGACTAGGGCCCTACGAGCAGTACTTC. As protein: CASSSRLGPYEQYF.

V is TRBV5-1 and J is TRBJ2-3; the match to TRBD2 covers 12 bases. Germline CDR1 is SGHRS and CDR2 is YFSETQ. CDR3 length equals 17 residues. V gave up 2 bases and J gave up 3 bases; unmatched junction bases: 7. The CDR3 here is CASSFRTSGIMTDTQYF. The CDR3 DNA reads as TGCGCCAGCAGCTTTAGGACTAGCGGGATAATGACAGATACGCAGTATTTT. The full variable domain, with the rest looked up from reference TRBV5-1 and TRBJ2-3, is KAGVTQTPRYLIKTRGQQVTLSCSPISGHRSVSWYQQTPGQGLQFLFEYFSETQRNKGNFPGRFSGRQFSNSRSEMNVSTLELGDSALYLCASSFRTSGIMTDTQYFGPGTRLTVL.

The chain has TRBV7-9 and TRBJ2-3, with D possibly matching TRBD2 (6 bases). This CDR3 is 18 amino acids long. From germline, CDR1 is SEHNR and CDR2 FQNEAQ (reference sequence). V was pared by 1 base and J by 1 base, with 18 bases between. CDR3 sequence reads: CASSLGGWRRVGTDTQYF. DNA of the CDR3: TGTGCCAGCAGCTTAGGAGGTTGGCGGAGGGTAGGCACAGATACGCAGTATTTT.

This clone was detected a few times. The rearrangement links TRBV14 to TRBJ2-7, with D possibly TRBD2 on 7 matching bases. V was shortened by 0 bases and J by 2 bases, with 23 bases between the two germline ends. The CDR3 spans 19 residues. Germline values: CDR1 SGHDN, CDR2 FVKESK. As DNA, the CDR3 is TGTGCCAGCAGCCAAGAATTCGCTTGGGGGGGGACACATACCTACGAGCAGTACTTC. Encoded protein: CASSQEFAWGGTHTYEQYF.

This rearrangement joins TRBV7-2 to TRBJ1-5; perhaps TRBD1 as D (5 bases). The CDR3 is 15 amino acids. Germline CDR1 and CDR2: SGHTA and FQGNSA. The V gene lost 2 bases and the J gene lost 3 bases, with 11 bases spanning the gap. The CDR3 protein is CASSLSQGTNQPQHF. As DNA, the CDR3 is TGTGCCAGCAGCTTATCCCAGGGCACCAATCAGCCCCAGCATTTT.

This chain links TRBV12-3 or TRBV12-4 with TRBJ1-1; D is possibly TRBD1 (6 bases). Trimming shortened V by 2 bases and J by 11 bases, and 15 bases separated the two germline ends. This CDR3 has 13 amino acids. The CDR3 sequence: CASSLKGDLGAFF. CDR3 DNA sequence: TGTGCCAGCAGTTTAAAGGGGGACCTCGGGGCTTTCTTT.

The rearrangement uses TRBV6-1 and TRBJ1-5; a weak D match, TRBD1 (5 bases). The CDR3 is 16 amino acids. Per germline, CDR1 MNHNS and CDR2 SASEGT. V lost 4 bases, J lost 13 bases, and 26 bases lay in between. This CDR3 reads CASSGGDRFQSLVQHF. The DNA of the CDR3 is TGTGCCAGCAGTGGGGGGGACCGATTCCAATCATTGGTTCAGCATTTT.

This chain joins TRBV13 and TRBJ2-3; D is possibly TRBD2 (5 bases). Germline CDR1 and CDR2: PRHDT and FYEKMQ (reference sequence). With 6 bases removed from V and 7 bases from J, the gap between germline ends came to 35 bases. The CDR3 contains 20 residues. The CDR3 bases are TGTGCCAGCAGTTCTACCACTAGATTTTTCCCCCCCCCTGAGGGCCATACGCAGTATTTT. Its translation: CASSSTTRFFPPPEGHTQYF.

This sequence joins TRBV27 and TRBJ2-1; possible D gene TRBD2, 6 bases. Germline lookup yields CDR1 MNHEY and CDR2 SMNVEV (reference sequence). The CDR3 consists of 14 residues. The V gene lost 5 bases and the J gene lost 2 bases, with 10 bases spanning the gap. The CDR3 spells CASSPRRAYNEQFF. The CDR3 DNA follows: TGTGCCAGCAGTCCAAGGAGGGCCTACAATGAGCAGTTCTTC.

CDR3 in amino acids: CASSFGTPNSPLHF. The CDR3 DNA sequence: TGCGCCAGCAGCTTTGGGACACCGAATTCACCCCTCCACTTT. The V call is TRBV5-1, the J call TRBJ1-6; the D gene is possibly TRBD1 (6 bases). The length of the CDR3 is 14 residues. Trimming removed 2 bases at V and 7 bases at J, with 10 bases between. The germline V gene has CDR1 SGHRS and CDR2 YFSETQ.

The CDR3 loop reads CASNNQGMNTEAFF. The CDR3, as DNA: TGTGCCAGCAATAACCAGGGAATGAACACTGAAGCTTTCTTT. The gene calls are TRBV2 and TRBJ1-1; D is perhaps TRBD1 (5 bases). Trimming shortened V by 7 bases and J by 0 bases, and 12 bases separated the two germline ends. The germline CDR1 and CDR2 sequences are SNHLY and FYNNEI. This CDR3 contains 14 residues.

The gene calls are TRBV6-5 and TRBJ1-2; D call uncertain. Trimming removed 6 bases at V and 4 bases at J, with 18 bases between. Germline V gene data show CDR1 as MNHEY and CDR2 as SVGAGI. The CDR3 is 15 residues long. For the CDR3, the DNA is TGTGCCAGCAGCATCGACGGCGGGCAGTCCTATGGCTACACCTTC. Encoded protein: CASSIDGGQSYGYTF.

The CDR3 nucleotides are TGTGCCAGCAGCTTCGGGACAGGGTTTAACACCTTC. Its protein is CASSFGTGFNTF. The chain is built from TRBV5-4 and TRBJ1-2; TRBD1 agrees at 9 bases. Germline trimming cut 2 bases from V and 12 bases from J; bases unmatched to any gene: 5. The CDR3 loop spans 12 amino acids. Germline loops: CDR1 SGHNT, CDR2 YYREEE (reference sequence).

The chain joins TRBV5-1 to TRBJ1-4; D possibly corresponds to TRBD1 (6 bases). V was shortened by 0 bases and J by 7 bases, with 13 bases between the two germline ends. Germline CDR1 SGHRS, CDR2 YFSETQ. There are 15 residues in the CDR3. CDR3 in amino acids: CASSLGWGQTEKLFF. The CDR3 coding sequence is TGCGCCAGCAGCTTGGGCTGGGGGCAAACTGAAAAACTGTTTTTT.

This clone was detected only a few times. This rearrangement joins TRBV9 to TRBJ1-6, with D unresolved. This CDR3 has 15 amino acids. V was cut by 4 bases and J by 4 bases, with 12 bases left in between. Germline V gene lookup returns CDR1 SGDLS and CDR2 YYNGEE. CDR3 amino acids: CASSSYGEYNSPLHF. In DNA, the CDR3 is TGTGCCAGCAGCAGCTACGGGGAGTATAATTCACCCCTCCACTTT. The complete variable domain, with remaining parts taken from reference TRBV9 and TRBJ1-6, reads DSGVTQTPKHLITATGQRVTLRCSPRSGDLSVYWYQQSLDQGLQFLIQYYNGEERAKGNILERFSAQQFPDLHSELNLSSLELGDSALYFCASSSYGEYNSPLHFGNGTRLTVT.

This CDR3 reads CASISYSGANVLTF. CDR3 nucleotides: TGTGCCAGTATCTCCTACTCTGGGGCCAACGTCCTGACTTTC. The chain couples TRBV19 to TRBJ2-6; D is uncertain. CDR3 length: 14 residues. V shed 7 bases and J shed 0 bases, with 7 bases lying between them. Germline V gene data show CDR1 as LNHDA and CDR2 as SQIVND (reference sequence).

J is TRBJ2-7 and V is TRBV2; 7 bases align to TRBD2. The CDR3 runs to 15 residues. J gave up 7 bases and V 6 bases, and 15 bases lay outside the gene matches. CDR1 is SNHLY and CDR2 is FYNNEI in the germline V gene. Here the CDR3 DNA reads TGTGCCAGCAGAAGCGGGACTCACGCACCTGGGGAGCAGTACTTC. Its translation: CASRSGTHAPGEQYF.

This clone was detected only once. The chain combines TRBV5-1 with TRBJ1-1; D not resolved. CDR1 is SGHRS and CDR2 is YFSETQ in the germline V gene. V lost 0 bases, J lost 1 base, and 10 bases lay in between. The CDR3 spans 15 residues. CDR3 sequence: CASSLENGGNTEAFF. The DNA of the CDR3 is TGCGCCAGCAGCTTGGAAAACGGAGGGAACACTGAAGCTTTCTTT. Full variable domain (missing parts from reference TRBV5-1 and TRBJ1-1): KAGVTQTPRYLIKTRGQQVTLSCSPISGHRSVSWYQQTPGQGLQFLFEYFSETQRNKGNFPGRFSGRQFSNSRSEMNVSTLELGDSALYLCASSLENGGNTEAFFGQGTRLTVV.